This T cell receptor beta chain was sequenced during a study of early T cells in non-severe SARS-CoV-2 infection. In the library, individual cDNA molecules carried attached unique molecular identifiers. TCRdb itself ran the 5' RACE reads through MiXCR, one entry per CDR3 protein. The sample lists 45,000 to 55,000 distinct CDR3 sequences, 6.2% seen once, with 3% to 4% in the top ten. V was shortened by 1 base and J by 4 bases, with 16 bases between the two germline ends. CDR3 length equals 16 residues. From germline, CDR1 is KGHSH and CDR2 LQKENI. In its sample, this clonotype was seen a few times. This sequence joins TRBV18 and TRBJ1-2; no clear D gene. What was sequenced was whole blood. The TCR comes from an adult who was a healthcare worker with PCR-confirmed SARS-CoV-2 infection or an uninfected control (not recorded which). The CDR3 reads CASSPRRTDHGYGYTF. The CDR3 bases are TGTGCCAGCTCACCACGTAGGACCGATCACGGCTATGGCTACACCTTC.